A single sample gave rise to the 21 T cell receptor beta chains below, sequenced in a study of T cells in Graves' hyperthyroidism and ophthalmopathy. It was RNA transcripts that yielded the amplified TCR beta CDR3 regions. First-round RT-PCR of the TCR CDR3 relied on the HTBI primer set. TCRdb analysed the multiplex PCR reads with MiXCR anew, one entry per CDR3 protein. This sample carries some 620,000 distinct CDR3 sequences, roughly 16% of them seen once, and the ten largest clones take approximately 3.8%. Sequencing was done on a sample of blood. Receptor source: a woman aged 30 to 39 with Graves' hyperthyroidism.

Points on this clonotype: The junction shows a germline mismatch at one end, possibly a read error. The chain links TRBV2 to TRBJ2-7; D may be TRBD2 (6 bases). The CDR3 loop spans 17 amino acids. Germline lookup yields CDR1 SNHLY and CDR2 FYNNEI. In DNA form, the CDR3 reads TGTACCAGCAGTGACACGCTTTGGGCGGGGAATTCCTACGAGCAGTACTTC. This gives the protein CTSSDTLWAGNSYEQYF.

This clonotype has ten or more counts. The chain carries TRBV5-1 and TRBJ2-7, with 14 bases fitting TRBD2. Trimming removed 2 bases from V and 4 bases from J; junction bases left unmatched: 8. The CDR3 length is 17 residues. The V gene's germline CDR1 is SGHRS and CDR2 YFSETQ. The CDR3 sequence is CASSFSPGTSGRYEQYF. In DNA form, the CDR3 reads TGCGCCAGCAGCTTTAGTCCCGGGACTAGCGGGAGATACGAGCAGTACTTC.

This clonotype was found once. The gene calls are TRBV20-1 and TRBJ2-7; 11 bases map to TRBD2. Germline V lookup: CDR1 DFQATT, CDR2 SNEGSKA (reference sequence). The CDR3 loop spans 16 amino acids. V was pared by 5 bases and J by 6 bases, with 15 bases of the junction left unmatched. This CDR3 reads CSASGSLAGGPSEQYF. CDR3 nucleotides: TGCAGTGCTTCTGGTTCCTTAGCGGGAGGGCCTAGCGAGCAGTACTTC.

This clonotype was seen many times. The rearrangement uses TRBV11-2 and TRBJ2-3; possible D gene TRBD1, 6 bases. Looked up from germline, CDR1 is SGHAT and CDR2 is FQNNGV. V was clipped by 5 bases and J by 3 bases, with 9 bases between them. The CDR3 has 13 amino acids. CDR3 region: CASSDGQTDTQYF. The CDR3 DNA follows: TGTGCCAGCAGCGACGGACAGACAGATACGCAGTATTTT.

CDR3 protein: CASSLQGAGASEAFF. Here the CDR3 DNA reads TGTGCCAGCAGCTTACAGGGGGCAGGTGCTTCTGAAGCTTTCTTT. The V call is TRBV7-9, the J call TRBJ1-1; TRBD1 matches 8 bases. The germline CDR1 and CDR2 sequences are SEHNR and FQNEAQ (reference sequence). V shed 2 bases, J shed 6 bases, and the junction held 8 bases outside the gene matches. The CDR3 sequence is 15 residues long.

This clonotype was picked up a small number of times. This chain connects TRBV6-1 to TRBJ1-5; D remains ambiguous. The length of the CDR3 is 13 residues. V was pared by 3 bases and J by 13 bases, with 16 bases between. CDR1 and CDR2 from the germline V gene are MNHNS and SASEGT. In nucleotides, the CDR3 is TGTGCCAGCAGTGACTCGAATAGGGCTTGGCAGCATTTT. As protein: CASSDSNRAWQHF.

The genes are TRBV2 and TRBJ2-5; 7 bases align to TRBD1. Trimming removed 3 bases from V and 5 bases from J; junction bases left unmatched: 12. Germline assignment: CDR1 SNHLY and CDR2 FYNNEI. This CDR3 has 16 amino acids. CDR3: CASSDLKTGWEETQYF. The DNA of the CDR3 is TGTGCCAGCAGTGACTTAAAGACAGGGTGGGAGGAGACCCAGTACTTC.

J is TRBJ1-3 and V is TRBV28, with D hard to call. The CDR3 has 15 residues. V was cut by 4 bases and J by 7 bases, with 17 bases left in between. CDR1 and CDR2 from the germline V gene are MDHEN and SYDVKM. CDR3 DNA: TGTGCCAGCAGTTCGACGGGAGATACGCGGAACACCATATATTTT. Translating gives CASSSTGDTRNTIYF.

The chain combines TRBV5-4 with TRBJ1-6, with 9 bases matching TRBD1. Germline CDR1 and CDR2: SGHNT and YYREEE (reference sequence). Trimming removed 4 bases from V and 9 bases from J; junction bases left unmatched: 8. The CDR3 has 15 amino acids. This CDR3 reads CASSPRQGEGSPLHF. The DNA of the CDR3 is TGTGCCAGCAGCCCGCGACAGGGGGAAGGTTCACCCCTCCACTTT.

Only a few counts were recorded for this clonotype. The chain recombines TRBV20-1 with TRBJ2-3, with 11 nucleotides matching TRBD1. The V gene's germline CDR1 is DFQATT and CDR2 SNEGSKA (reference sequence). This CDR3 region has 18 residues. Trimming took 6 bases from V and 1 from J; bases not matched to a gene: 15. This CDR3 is CSATGTGGFIRGTDTQYF. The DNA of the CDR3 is TGCAGTGCCACCGGGACAGGGGGATTTATTCGGGGCACAGATACGCAGTATTTT.

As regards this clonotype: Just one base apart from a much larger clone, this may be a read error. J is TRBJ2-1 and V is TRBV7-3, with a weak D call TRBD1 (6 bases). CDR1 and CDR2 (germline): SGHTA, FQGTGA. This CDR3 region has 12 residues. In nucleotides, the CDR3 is TGTACCAGCAGCTTACAGGGAATGGAGCAGTTCTTC. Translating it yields CTSSLQGMEQFF. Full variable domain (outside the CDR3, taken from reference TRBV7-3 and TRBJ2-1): GAGVSQTPSNKVTEKGKYVELRCDPISGHTALYWYRQSLGQGPEFLIYFQGTGAADDSGLPNDRFFAVRPEGSVSTLKIQRTERGDSAVYLCTSSLQGMEQFFGPGTRLTVL.

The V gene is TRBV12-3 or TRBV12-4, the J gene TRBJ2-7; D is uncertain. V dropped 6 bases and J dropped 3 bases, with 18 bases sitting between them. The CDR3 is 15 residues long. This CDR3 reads CASSRAGRGNYEQYF. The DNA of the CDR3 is TGTGCCAGCAGCCGCGCCGGACGAGGAAACTACGAGCAGTACTTC.

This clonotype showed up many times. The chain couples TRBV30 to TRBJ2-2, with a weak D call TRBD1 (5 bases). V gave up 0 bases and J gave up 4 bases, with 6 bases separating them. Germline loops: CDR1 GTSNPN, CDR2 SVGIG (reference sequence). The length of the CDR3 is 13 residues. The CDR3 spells CAWSVQATGELFF. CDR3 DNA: TGTGCCTGGAGTGTACAGGCCACCGGGGAGCTGTTTTTT.

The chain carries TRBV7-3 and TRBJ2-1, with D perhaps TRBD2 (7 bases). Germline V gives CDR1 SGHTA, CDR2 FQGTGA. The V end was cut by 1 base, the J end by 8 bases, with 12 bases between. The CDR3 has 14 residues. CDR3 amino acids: CASSLIGGDDEQFF. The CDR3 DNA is TGTGCCAGCAGCTTAATAGGGGGGGACGATGAGCAGTTCTTC.

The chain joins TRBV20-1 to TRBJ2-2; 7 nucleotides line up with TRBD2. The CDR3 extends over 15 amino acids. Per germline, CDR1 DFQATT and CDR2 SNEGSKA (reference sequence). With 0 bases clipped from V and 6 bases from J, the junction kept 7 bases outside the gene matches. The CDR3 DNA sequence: TGCAGTGCTAGAGATCCCGGGGGGAGCGCCGGGGAGCTGTTTTTT. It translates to CSARDPGGSAGELFF.

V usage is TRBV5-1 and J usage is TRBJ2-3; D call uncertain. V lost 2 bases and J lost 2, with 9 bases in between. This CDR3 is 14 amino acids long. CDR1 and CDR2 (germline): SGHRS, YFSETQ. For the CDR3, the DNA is TGCGCCAGCAGCTTCAATGATTACACAGATACGCAGTATTTT. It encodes CASSFNDYTDTQYF.

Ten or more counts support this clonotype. The CDR3 is CASSPTPYEQYF. The DNA of the CDR3 is TGTGCCAGCAGTCCGACCCCTTACGAGCAGTACTTC. The chain has TRBV14 and TRBJ2-7; D is unclear. Germline V gene data show CDR1 as SGHDN and CDR2 as FVKESK. CDR3 length: 12 residues. V lost 6 bases and J 4 bases, leaving 10 bases between the germline ends.

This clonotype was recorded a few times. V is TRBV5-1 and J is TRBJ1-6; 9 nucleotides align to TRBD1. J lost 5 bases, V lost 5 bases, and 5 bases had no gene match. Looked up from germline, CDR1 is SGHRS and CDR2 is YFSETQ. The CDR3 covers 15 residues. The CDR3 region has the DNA TGCGCCAGCAGTGACCGGGACAGGGATAATTCACCCCTCCACTTT. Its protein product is CASSDRDRDNSPLHF.

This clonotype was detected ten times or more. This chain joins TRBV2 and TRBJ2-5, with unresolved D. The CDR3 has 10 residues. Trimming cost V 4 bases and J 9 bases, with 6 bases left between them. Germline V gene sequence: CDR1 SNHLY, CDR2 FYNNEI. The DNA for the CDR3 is TGTGCCAGCAGTGCCTCGGCCCAGTACTTC. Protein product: CASSASAQYF. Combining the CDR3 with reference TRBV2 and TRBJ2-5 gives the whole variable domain EPEVTQTPSHQVTQMGQEVILRCVPISNHLYFYWYRQILGQKVEFLVSFYNNEISEKSEIFDDQFSVERPDGSNFTLKIRSTKLEDSAMYFCASSASAQYFGPGTRLLVL.

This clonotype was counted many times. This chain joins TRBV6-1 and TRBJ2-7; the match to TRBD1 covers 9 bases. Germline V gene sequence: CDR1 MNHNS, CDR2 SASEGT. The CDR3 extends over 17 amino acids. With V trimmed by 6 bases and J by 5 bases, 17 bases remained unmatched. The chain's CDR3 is CASSSYAGTGNKDEQYF. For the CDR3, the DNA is TGTGCCAGCAGCTCTTACGCCGGGACAGGGAACAAAGACGAGCAGTACTTC.

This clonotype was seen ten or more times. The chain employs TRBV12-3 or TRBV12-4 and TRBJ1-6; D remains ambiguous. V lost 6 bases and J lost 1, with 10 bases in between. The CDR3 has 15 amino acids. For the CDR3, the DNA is TGTGCCAGCAGCATCGAAGTATCCTATAATTCACCCCTCCACTTT. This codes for CASSIEVSYNSPLHF.